These T cell receptor beta chains were read from a single sample in a study of blood T cell repertoires in COVID-19. Sequencing used immunoSEQ multiplex PCR; TCRdb keeps in-frame clones, though not all of them. In the table there are over 100,000 clones, less than 90% of which are singletons. The sample taken for sequencing was PBMCs or T cells enriched from blood (not recorded which). The source is a woman aged 25 to 39 who had recovered from COVID-19. The CDR3 runs from the conserved cysteine through the conserved F or W. Each record gives: clone size, D gene, V gene, J gene, CDR3 protein, CDR3 DNA. A D gene is named only where the DNA matches it firmly. For some rows the clone size is stated as once, few or many, or as a class when expanded; others skip it.

>few|TRBD2|TRBV5-4|TRBJ2-3
CASSQGGPHTDTQYF
TGTGCCAGCAGCCAGGGAGGGCCCCACACAGATACGCAGTATTTT
>few|TRBD2|TRBV18|TRBJ2-3
CASSPGGRANTDTQYF
TGTGCCAGCTCACCAGGCGGGAGGGCCAACACAGATACGCAGTATTTT
>NA|TRBD1|TRBV2|TRBJ1-6
CASRQGWNSPLHF
TGTGCCAGTAGACAGGGTTGGAATTCACCCCTCCACTTT
>NA|NA|TRBV7-3|TRBJ2-3
CASSSLGTDTQYF
TGTGCCAGCAGCTCTCTAGGCACAGATACGCAGTATTTT
>NA|TRBD1|TRBV6-5|TRBJ1-3
CASTPTGAGNTIYF
TGTGCCAGCACCCCGACAGGGGCTGGAAACACCATATATTTT
>medium-sized|TRBD1|TRBV6-5|TRBJ2-7
CASSYGTGGFYEQYF
TGTGCCAGCAGTTACGGGACAGGGGGTTTTTACGAGCAGTACTTC
>NA|TRBD2|TRBV6-2/TRBV6-3|TRBJ2-5
CASSYVSGRAQETQYF
TGTGCCAGCAGTTACGTCAGCGGGAGGGCCCAAGAGACCCAGTACTTC
>once|NA|TRBV29-1|TRBJ1-1
CSVTTGNTEAFF
TGCAGCGTAACGACAGGGAACACTGAAGCTTTCTTT
>few|NA|TRBV7-9|TRBJ2-7
CASSLAAYEQYF
TGTGCCAGCAGCTTAGCCGCCTACGAGCAGTACTTC
>NA|NA|TRBV7-3|TRBJ1-3
CASGPTGGTIYF
TGTGCCAGCGGCCCTACCGGCGGTACCATATATTTT
>NA|TRBD1|TRBV4-2|TRBJ2-5
CASSRQGLQETQYF
TGTGCCAGCAGCCGACAGGGCTTGCAAGAGACCCAGTACTTC
>NA|TRBD2|TRBV27|TRBJ2-5
CASSLREGETQYF
TGTGCCAGCAGTTTACGGGAGGGGGAGACCCAGTACTTC